These 31 T cell receptor beta chains share one sample of origin, sequenced in a study of shared clonotypes between healthy human individuals. Sequencing was performed with immunoSEQ multiplex PCR; in TCRdb, only in-frame clones are kept and a portion is missing. The sample contains nearly 500,000 clones, over 65% of which appear only once. Source material: PBMCs. The receptors originated from a woman in her thirties or forties in good health. Some clones in this sample may be carry-over from other donors' samples.

The chain has TRBV5-1 and TRBJ2-5; the D gene is possibly TRBD1 (5 bases). The CDR3 sequence is 14 residues long. Trimming took 0 bases from V and 1 from J, leaving 7 bases between them. The germline CDR1 and CDR2 sequences are SGHRS and YFSETQ. The DNA of the CDR3 is TGCGCCAGCAGCTTGGTGACAGCCCAAGAGACCCAGTACTTC. Translating gives CASSLVTAQETQYF. Drawing the rest from reference TRBV5-1 and TRBJ2-5, the complete variable domain is KAGVTQTPRYLIKTRGQQVTLSCSPISGHRSVSWYQQTPGQGLQFLFEYFSETQRNKGNFPGRFSGRQFSNSRSEMNVSTLELGDSALYLCASSLVTAQETQYFGPGTRLLVL.

This chain joins TRBV9 and TRBJ1-5; no definite D call. The CDR3 runs to 15 residues. The germline gives CDR1 SGDLS, CDR2 YYNGEE. The V gene lost 4 bases and the J gene lost 3 bases, with 14 bases spanning the gap. The CDR3 is CASSPEVGNNQPQHF. The CDR3 DNA follows: TGTGCCAGCAGCCCCGAAGTAGGGAACAATCAGCCCCAGCATTTT.

This chain connects TRBV10-2 to TRBJ1-5; D remains unclear. Germline V lookup: CDR1 WSHSY, CDR2 SAAADI. This CDR3 spans 14 amino acids. Trimming cost V 4 bases and J 3 bases, with 10 bases left between them. This CDR3 reads CASSVGGNNQPQHF. The CDR3 DNA reads TGCGCCAGCAGTGTGGGCGGAAACAATCAGCCCCAGCATTTT.

V and J are TRBV6-1 and TRBJ2-1; 10 positions match TRBD1. After removal of 5 bases from V and 3 bases from J, the junction contained 1 base not matched to a gene. Per germline, CDR1 MNHNS and CDR2 SASEGT. The CDR3 totals 14 residues. The CDR3 region is CASSRDRGYNEQFF. The CDR3 region has the DNA TGTGCCAGCAGTCGGGACAGGGGCTACAATGAGCAGTTCTTC.

The J gene is TRBJ2-2, the V gene TRBV5-1; tentative D call: TRBD2 (5 bases). The germline CDR1 and CDR2 sequences are SGHRS and YFSETQ. The V end lost 5 bases, the J end lost 5 bases, and 10 bases lay between the germline ends. This CDR3 is built from 13 residues. CDR3 amino acids: CASSSRRTGELFF. CDR3 coding DNA: TGCGCCAGCAGTTCGAGGAGGACCGGGGAGCTGTTTTTT.

This chain uses TRBV27 with TRBJ1-2, with 8 bases lining up with TRBD1. After removal of 3 bases from V and 5 bases from J, the junction contained 5 bases not matched to a gene. CDR1 is MNHEY, CDR2 SMNVEV, per germline (reference sequence). CDR3 length: 14 amino acids. The DNA for the CDR3 is TGTGCCAGCAGTTTTGCCGGACAGGGTTATGGCTACACCTTC. Translating it yields CASSFAGQGYGYTF.

This chain uses TRBV5-4 with TRBJ2-5; D is unclear. V gave up 2 bases and J gave up 1 base, with 12 bases separating them. The CDR3 spans 15 residues. The germline gives CDR1 SGHNT, CDR2 YYREEE (reference sequence). The CDR3 nucleotides read TGTGCCAGCAGCTTAAGTGCCAGGATCCAAGAGACCCAGTACTTC. Translation gives CASSLSARIQETQYF.

The chain uses TRBV10-3 and TRBJ2-7; the D gene is possibly TRBD1 (5 bases). The germline V gene has CDR1 ENHRY and CDR2 SYGVKD. CDR3 length: 13 residues. V shed 6 bases and J shed 6 bases, with 15 bases lying between them. The CDR3 sequence: CAIRGRHGAEQYF. For the CDR3, the DNA is TGTGCCATCAGGGGCAGACATGGGGCCGAGCAGTACTTC.

This clone was picked up many times. This sequence joins TRBV6-6 and TRBJ1-5; unclear D gene. Between the trimmed V and J ends, which lost 2 bases and 0 bases, there was a span of 5 bases. Germline V gene sequence: CDR1 MNHNY, CDR2 SVGAGI (reference sequence). The CDR3 is 14 residues long. The CDR3 DNA follows: TGTGCCAGCAGTTACAAGGGTAGCAATCAGCCCCAGCATTTT. Translating gives CASSYKGSNQPQHF.

V is TRBV7-6 and J is TRBJ1-5; a possible D gene is TRBD1 (5 bases). V lost 5 bases and J 5 bases, leaving 13 bases between the germline ends. The CDR3 runs to 14 residues. From germline, CDR1 is SGHVS and CDR2 FNYEAQ. This CDR3 reads CASSASQGDQPQHF. The CDR3 DNA reads TGTGCCAGCAGCGCGAGTCAGGGAGATCAGCCCCAGCATTTT.

This chain joins TRBV18 and TRBJ2-1, with D possibly TRBD2 on 5 matching bases. This CDR3 comprises 15 residues. Trimming left V 2 bases short and J 8 bases short, with 16 bases between. Per germline, CDR1 KGHSH and CDR2 LQKENI. CDR3 sequence (DNA): TGTGCCAGCTCACCAACCCCCCGGGAACGACATGAGCAGTTCTTC. Amino acid sequence: CASSPTPRERHEQFF.

The chain is built from TRBV9 and TRBJ2-7, with TRBD2 identical over 9 bases. After removal of 3 bases from V and 3 bases from J, the junction contained 10 bases not matched to a gene. This CDR3 contains 16 residues. From germline, CDR1 is SGDLS and CDR2 YYNGEE. The CDR3 DNA reads as TGTGCCAGCAGCGGGACGGAAGCGGGAGGCCTCTACGAGCAGTACTTC. Translated, it gives CASSGTEAGGLYEQYF.

This clone was picked up one time. The same CDR3 is also encoded by other DNA sequences in this sample. This chain links TRBV7-7 with TRBJ2-5; D is unclear. The ends were cut back, 4 bases at V and 5 bases at J, with 8 bases in the middle. The CDR3 extends over 12 amino acids. The germline V gene has CDR1 SSHAT and CDR2 FNYEAQ (reference sequence). This chain's CDR3 is CASSSLGETQYF. In DNA form, the CDR3 reads TGTGCCAGCAGCTCGTTAGGGGAGACCCAGTACTTC.

The chain recombines TRBV5-1 with TRBJ1-2; TRBD1 agrees at 12 bases. The CDR3 length is 16 residues. The germline V gene encodes CDR1 SGHRS and CDR2 YFSETQ. Trimming cost V 4 bases and J 5 bases; bases outside gene matches: 9. CDR3 bases: TGCGCCAGCAGCATAGGGGGACAGGGGGCTGAGTATGGCTACACCTTC. Its translation: CASSIGGQGAEYGYTF.

The chain uses TRBV6-1 and TRBJ2-3; 9 nucleotides align to TRBD2. J gave up 1 base and V 3 bases, and 8 bases lay outside the gene matches. From germline, CDR1 is MNHNS and CDR2 SASEGT. The CDR3 loop spans 17 amino acids. Here the CDR3 reads CASSDGISGSGTDTQYF. For the CDR3, the DNA is TGTGCCAGCAGTGATGGAATTAGCGGGAGCGGCACAGATACGCAGTATTTT.

This chain connects TRBV10-1 to TRBJ2-5; D gene unclear. The CDR3 consists of 13 residues. Deletions cut 3 bases from V and 0 bases from J, with 5 bases between. Germline loops: CDR1 WNHNN, CDR2 SYGVQD (reference sequence). The CDR3 coding sequence is TGCGCCAGCAGTGACAGGCACCAAGAGACCCAGTACTTC. Its protein product is CASSDRHQETQYF.

The chain combines TRBV5-5 with TRBJ2-2, with D unclear. CDR1 is SGHKS, CDR2 YYEKEE, per germline (reference sequence). The germline V and J ends were trimmed by 0 bases and 2 bases, with 5 bases remaining between them. CDR3 length: 14 amino acids. CDR3 nucleotides: TGTGCCAGCAGCTTGGTCACAAACACCGGGGAGCTGTTTTTT. Translation gives CASSLVTNTGELFF. The whole variable domain, remainder taken from reference TRBV5-5 and TRBJ2-2, is DAGVTQSPTHLIKTRGQQVTLRCSPISGHKSVSWYQQVLGQGPQFIFQYYEKEERGRGNFPDRFSARQFPNYSSELNVNALLLGDSALYLCASSLVTNTGELFFGEGSRLTVL.

Concerning this clone: One base separates it from a far larger clone, so it is likely a read error. The identical CDR3 is also encoded by other nucleotide sequences in the sample. This sequence joins TRBV6-5 and TRBJ1-2; D perhaps matches TRBD1 (5 bases). The germline CDR1 and CDR2 sequences are MNHEY and SVGAGI. Trimming pared 5 bases from V and 11 bases from J, leaving 15 bases between. This CDR3 region has 12 residues. CDR3 in amino acids: CASSNKLGGYTF. DNA of the CDR3: TGTGCCAGCAGTAATAAACTCGGGGGTTACACCTTC.

The V and J genes are TRBV5-1 and TRBJ2-1; D is unresolved. Deletions cut 5 bases from V and 0 bases from J, with 15 bases between. This CDR3 has 16 residues. The germline CDR1 and CDR2 sequences are SGHRS and YFSETQ. The CDR3 loop reads CASRPLGLSSYNEQFF. CDR3 nucleotides: TGCGCCAGCAGACCTCTGGGGTTAAGCTCCTACAATGAGCAGTTCTTC.

Points on this clone: Within the sample, other DNA sequences also encode this same CDR3. The chain employs TRBV28 and TRBJ2-7; D uncertain. Trimming cost V 3 bases and J 0 bases, with 6 bases left between them. The CDR3 sequence is 13 residues long. Germline V CDR1 and CDR2: MDHEN, SYDVKM. Written as DNA, the CDR3 is TGTGCCAGCAGTTTTGCCCCCTCCTACGAGCAGTACTTC. Its protein product is CASSFAPSYEQYF. The complete variable domain, with remaining parts taken from reference TRBV28 and TRBJ2-7, reads DVKVTQSSRYLVKRTGEKVFLECVQDMDHENMFWYRQDPGLGLRLIYFSYDVKMKEKGDIPEGYSVSREKKERFSLILESASTNQTSMYLCASSFAPSYEQYFGPGTRLTVT.

On this clone itself: The sample holds other DNA sequences that translate to the same CDR3. CDR3 protein: CATSRDRRNTEAFF. The CDR3 DNA is TGTGCCACCAGCAGAGACAGGCGGAACACTGAAGCTTTCTTT. The chain couples TRBV15 to TRBJ1-1; no reliable D call. V was pared by 0 bases and J by 1 base, with 6 bases between. The germline V gene encodes CDR1 LNHNV and CDR2 YYDKDF (reference sequence). This CDR3 spans 14 amino acids. Combining the CDR3 with reference TRBV15 and TRBJ1-1 gives the whole variable domain DAMVIQNPRYQVTQFGKPVTLSCSQTLNHNVMYWYQQKSSQAPKLLFHYYDKDFNNEADTPDNFQSRRPNTSFCFLDIRSPGLGDTAMYLCATSRDRRNTEAFFGQGTRLTVV.

The sample holds many counts of this clone. The genes are TRBV25-1 and TRBJ2-2; D is undetermined. This CDR3 spans 12 amino acids. Trimming stripped 1 base from V and 5 bases from J, with 2 bases between. CDR1 MGHDK and CDR2 SYGVNS come from the germline V gene. This chain's CDR3 is CASSESTGELFF. CDR3 nucleotides: TGTGCCAGCAGTGAATCTACCGGGGAGCTGTTTTTT.

Details on this clone: This sequence is one base from a far larger clone and is likely a read error. At the DNA level, this CDR3 is encoded by other sequences in the same sample as well. The chain carries TRBV27 and TRBJ2-6, with 9 bases matching TRBD1. Germline assignment: CDR1 MNHEY and CDR2 SMNVEV (reference sequence). The CDR3 extends over 17 amino acids. The CDR3 DNA sequence: TGTGCCAGCAGTCACGGGACAGGGCTGACCGGGGCCAACGTCCTGACCTTC. As protein: CASSHGTGLTGANVLTF.

The V call is TRBV2, the J call TRBJ1-1; possibly TRBD1 for D (5 bases). Looked up from germline, CDR1 is SNHLY and CDR2 is FYNNEI. The V end was cut by 0 bases, the J end by 9 bases, with 11 bases between. The CDR3 runs 13 residues. The DNA for the CDR3 is TGTGCCAGCAGTGAAGCGCTCGGGGGTAAAGCTTTCTTT. This sequence encodes CASSEALGGKAFF.

The chain joins TRBV5-1 to TRBJ2-1; 10 bases are a match to TRBD1. Germline trimming cut 4 bases from V and 8 bases from J; bases unmatched to any gene: 9. Germline CDR1 reads SGHRS; CDR2 reads YFSETQ. The CDR3 loop spans 15 amino acids. The CDR3 region is CASSLGGTGVHEQFF. The CDR3 DNA reads TGCGCCAGCAGCCTTGGCGGGACAGGGGTTCATGAGCAGTTCTTC.

DNA of the CDR3: TGCGCCAGCAGCCCGGGACAGGGGGCCAATGGCTACACCTTC. This encodes CASSPGQGANGYTF. The V gene is TRBV5-1, the J gene TRBJ1-2, with TRBD1 matching 12 bases. Losses at the gene ends were 4 bases for V and 6 bases for J; bases not matched to a gene: 4. The CDR3 extends over 14 amino acids. CDR1 and CDR2 from the germline V gene are SGHRS and YFSETQ.

V gene TRBV19 combines with J gene TRBJ1-1; 8 bases map to TRBD1. CDR1 is LNHDA and CDR2 is SQIVND in the germline V gene (reference sequence). J gave up 11 bases and V 3 bases, and 5 bases lay outside the gene matches. The CDR3 extends over 12 amino acids. The CDR3 sequence: CASSIAQGAAFF. In nucleotides, the CDR3 is TGTGCCAGTAGTATTGCCCAGGGGGCGGCTTTCTTT.

The chain has TRBV19 and TRBJ2-7, with TRBD1 matching over 10 bases. Germline CDR1 and CDR2: LNHDA and SQIVND (reference sequence). J was trimmed by 3 bases and V by 3 bases; bases with no gene match: 5. The CDR3 runs to 15 residues. DNA for the CDR3: TGTGCCAGTAGTATGACGGGACAGGGGTTCTACGAGCAGTACTTC. Translated: CASSMTGQGFYEQYF.

This chain joins TRBV28 and TRBJ2-1; 9 positions match TRBD1. Germline CDR1 reads MDHEN; CDR2 reads SYDVKM. V was pared by 3 bases and J by 7 bases, with 4 bases of the junction left unmatched. The CDR3 contains 14 residues. CDR3 sequence reads: CASSLGTGSNEQFF. CDR3 nucleotide sequence: TGTGCCAGCAGTTTGGGGACAGGGTCGAATGAGCAGTTCTTC. Filled out from reference TRBV28 and TRBJ2-1, the complete variable domain reads DVKVTQSSRYLVKRTGEKVFLECVQDMDHENMFWYRQDPGLGLRLIYFSYDVKMKEKGDIPEGYSVSREKKERFSLILESASTNQTSMYLCASSLGTGSNEQFFGPGTRLTVL.

The table lists this clone with a few counts. The chain uses TRBV4-1 and TRBJ1-2, with D unclear. CDR3 length: 17 amino acids. Trimming took off 0 bases at V and 8 bases at J, with 22 bases between the two ends. The V gene's germline CDR1 is MGHRA and CDR2 YSYEKL. The CDR3 nucleotides are TGCGCCAGCAGCCAAGACCCGATCACAGCCCAACGGTGGGGCTACACCTTC. It is translated as CASSQDPITAQRWGYTF.

With respect to this clone: Compared with germline, one end of the junction differs, possibly owing to a read error. The V gene is TRBV28, the J gene TRBJ2-7; 9 nucleotides align to TRBD1. The CDR3 length is 15 residues. CDR1 and CDR2 (germline): MDHEN, SYDVKM. This chain's CDR3 is CASSLNRGRVVERYF. The CDR3 nucleotides are TGTGCCAGCAGTTTGAACAGGGGGCGGGTTGTCGAGCGGTACTTC.